This T cell receptor (beta chain) was documented in a study of cytomegalovirus exposure and HLA in healthy donors. Primers: 60 Vbeta forward and 13 Jbeta reverse. Repertoires were generated with immunoSEQ multiplex PCR, while TCRdb's copy carries only in-frame clones and drops some. The sample yields about 200,000 clones, roughly 77% seen once. Trimming took 2 bases from V and 3 from J, leaving 10 bases between them. The CDR3 spans 14 residues. From germline, CDR1 is SNHLY and CDR2 FYNNEI. Sequenced sample: PBMCs. The TCR was taken from a male donor in good health and CMV-seropositive. This rearrangement joins TRBV2 to TRBJ2-5; D is possibly TRBD2 (6 bases). The CDR3 sequence: CASSERWGEETQYF. The CDR3 region has the DNA TGTGCCAGCAGTGAACGGTGGGGGGAAGAGACCCAGTACTTC.